Listed below are T cell receptor beta chains from one sample, sequenced in a study of T cell responses to AZD1222 COVID-19 vaccine. Sequencing used immunoSEQ multiplex PCR; TCRdb keeps in-frame clones, though not all of them. The sample holds about 120,000 clones; around 90% are singletons and the top ten take under 9%. This material consisted of peripheral blood, taken on day 0 of AZD1222 vaccination. These receptors were obtained from an adult in good health. Each CDR3 is given with its conserved first and last residue. Size is omitted from some rows. Given values are once, few, many or a class for expanded clones.

J gene: TRBJ1-3
clone size: few
V gene: TRBV19
CDR3 protein: CASSLGGSGNTIYF

J gene: TRBJ2-5
clone size: NA
V gene: TRBV10-1
CDR3 protein: CASSDRGQETQYF

J gene: TRBJ2-5
clone size: NA
V gene: TRBV21-1
CDR3 protein: CASASDRDRIQETQYF

J gene: TRBJ1-2
clone size: NA
V gene: TRBV9
CDR3 protein: CASSAPREAYGYTF

J gene: TRBJ1-5
clone size: NA
V gene: TRBV20-1
CDR3 protein: CSASMGPYSNQPQHF

J gene: TRBJ1-6
clone size: once
V gene: TRBV5-1
CDR3 protein: CASSLAYEANNSPLHF

J gene: TRBJ1-2
clone size: NA
V gene: TRBV28
CDR3 protein: CASTGSLQGFHGYTF

J gene: TRBJ1-2
clone size: NA
V gene: TRBV7-3
CDR3 protein: CASSPTGTGGYTF

J gene: TRBJ2-7
clone size: once
V gene: TRBV18
CDR3 protein: CASTTGDANHEQYF

J gene: TRBJ2-1
clone size: NA
V gene: TRBV4-1
CDR3 protein: CASSQDTVYNEQFF

J gene: TRBJ2-5
clone size: NA
V gene: TRBV7-9
CDR3 protein: CASSQPGLGSQETQYF

J gene: TRBJ1-5
clone size: NA
V gene: TRBV7-9
CDR3 protein: CASSQGGGNQPQHF

J gene: TRBJ2-5
clone size: NA
V gene: TRBV7-3
CDR3 protein: CASSRGLGEDQYF

J gene: TRBJ2-5
clone size: NA
V gene: TRBV5-1
CDR3 protein: CASSGGLAVQETQYF

J gene: TRBJ2-1
clone size: NA
V gene: TRBV3-1/TRBV3-2
CDR3 protein: CASSQGPAPYNEQFF

J gene: TRBJ1-5
clone size: few
V gene: TRBV7-9
CDR3 protein: CASSSERTGGNQPQHF

J gene: TRBJ1-5
clone size: NA
V gene: TRBV28
CDR3 protein: CASRQITGLPVGNQPQHF

J gene: TRBJ1-1
clone size: NA
V gene: TRBV10-1
CDR3 protein: CASSRQGPSAEAFF

J gene: TRBJ2-7
clone size: NA
V gene: TRBV5-6
CDR3 protein: CASSLGGTLSF

J gene: TRBJ2-7
clone size: NA
V gene: TRBV3-1/TRBV3-2
CDR3 protein: CASSQPAGAAYEQYF

J gene: TRBJ1-1
clone size: few
V gene: TRBV7-9
CDR3 protein: CASSLGTGAHMNTEAFF

J gene: TRBJ2-1
clone size: NA
V gene: TRBV9
CDR3 protein: CASSVEGRASYNEQFF

J gene: TRBJ1-1
clone size: NA
V gene: TRBV6-2/TRBV6-3
CDR3 protein: CASSWTNTEAFF

J gene: TRBJ2-7
clone size: NA
V gene: TRBV4-1
CDR3 protein: CASSAGQVPYEQYF

J gene: TRBJ2-7
clone size: NA
V gene: TRBV2
CDR3 protein: CASSDGTSGGNEQYF

J gene: TRBJ2-2
clone size: NA
V gene: TRBV7-9
CDR3 protein: CATPIALAGVAGELFF

J gene: TRBJ2-7
clone size: NA
V gene: TRBV29-1
CDR3 protein: CSVVGPFGTDKIYEQYF

J gene: TRBJ2-3
clone size: NA
V gene: TRBV18
CDR3 protein: CASSFTDTQYF

J gene: TRBJ2-1
clone size: NA
V gene: TRBV23-1
CDR3 protein: CATKKECVAGGPAREQFF

J gene: TRBJ1-2
clone size: NA
V gene: TRBV5-1
CDR3 protein: CASSLGRQGLHINYGYTF

J gene: TRBJ2-3
clone size: NA
V gene: TRBV7-9
CDR3 protein: CASSLGGIRTNTQYF

J gene: TRBJ2-1
clone size: NA
V gene: TRBV24-1
CDR3 protein: CATSGGFYNEQFF

J gene: TRBJ2-2
clone size: NA
V gene: TRBV28
CDR3 protein: CASSLAGGSTGELFF

J gene: TRBJ1-4
clone size: NA
V gene: TRBV6-5
CDR3 protein: CASRRGGAGKLFF

J gene: TRBJ1-4
clone size: NA
V gene: TRBV6-5
CDR3 protein: CASSYSQGVKEKLFF

J gene: TRBJ2-1
clone size: NA
V gene: TRBV25-1
CDR3 protein: CASKELLAPEQFF

J gene: TRBJ1-1
clone size: NA
V gene: TRBV12-5
CDR3 protein: CASAPQVPTWAFF

J gene: TRBJ1-6
clone size: NA
V gene: TRBV19
CDR3 protein: CASSIGVGGYSPLHF

J gene: TRBJ1-2
clone size: NA
V gene: TRBV28
CDR3 protein: CASSPVALYGYTF

J gene: TRBJ2-7
clone size: NA
V gene: TRBV6-1
CDR3 protein: CASSDDRVSTYEQYF

J gene: TRBJ2-3
clone size: NA
V gene: TRBV5-4
CDR3 protein: CASSSSEGVRTDTQYF

J gene: TRBJ2-7
clone size: once
V gene: TRBV5-1
CDR3 protein: CASSLAGGQINYEQYF

J gene: TRBJ1-1
clone size: NA
V gene: TRBV25-1
CDR3 protein: CASSGGLFTEAFF

J gene: TRBJ1-3
clone size: NA
V gene: TRBV5-1
CDR3 protein: CASSTGSGGNTIYF

J gene: TRBJ2-7
clone size: NA
V gene: TRBV5-1
CDR3 protein: CASSLADSRYEQYF

J gene: TRBJ1-1
clone size: once
V gene: TRBV18
CDR3 protein: CASSPRTGRNTEAFF

J gene: TRBJ1-2
clone size: NA
V gene: TRBV7-9
CDR3 protein: CASSLLGYGYTF

J gene: TRBJ2-1
clone size: NA
V gene: TRBV24-1
CDR3 protein: CATSVWPGQEQFF

J gene: TRBJ2-7
clone size: NA
V gene: TRBV6-2/TRBV6-3
CDR3 protein: CASSTDRGVYEQYF